These 2 T cell receptor beta chains share one sample of origin, sequenced in a study of PD-1 blockade in classical Hodgkin lymphoma. Here immunoSEQ multiplex PCR was the method, and the copy in TCRdb shows in-frame clones only, minus some. The repertoire has over 50,000 clones, 87% of them found once; the top ten carry less than 9%. Time point reported: cycle 4 day 1 (C4D1), after 6 weeks of nivolumab. Every patient was affected by relapse after autologous stem cell transplantation, while exposure to brentuximab vedotin was not uniform. The sequencing used peripheral blood mononuclear cells (PBMCs), collected before the fourth cycle of nivolumab. The source of these receptors is a human donor with classical Hodgkin lymphoma.

A remark on this clone: Within the sample, other DNA sequences also encode this same CDR3. The chain joins TRBV5-1 to TRBJ2-3, with unresolved D. There are 14 residues in the CDR3. The germline V gene has CDR1 SGHRS and CDR2 YFSETQ. The germline V and J ends were trimmed by 0 bases and 0 bases, with 5 bases remaining between them. In DNA form, the CDR3 reads TGCGCCAGCAGCTTGGCAAGCAGCACAGATACGCAGTATTTT. Amino acid sequence: CASSLASSTDTQYF.

Here the CDR3 DNA reads TGTGCCAGCAGCTTAGCTTCAGAGACCCAGTACTTC. Protein product: CASSLASETQYF. The chain uses TRBV7-9 and TRBJ2-5; D is unresolved. Germline V gene lookup returns CDR1 SEHNR and CDR2 FQNEAQ (reference sequence). The CDR3 is 12 amino acids. V was trimmed by 0 bases and J by 4 bases, leaving 3 bases between them.